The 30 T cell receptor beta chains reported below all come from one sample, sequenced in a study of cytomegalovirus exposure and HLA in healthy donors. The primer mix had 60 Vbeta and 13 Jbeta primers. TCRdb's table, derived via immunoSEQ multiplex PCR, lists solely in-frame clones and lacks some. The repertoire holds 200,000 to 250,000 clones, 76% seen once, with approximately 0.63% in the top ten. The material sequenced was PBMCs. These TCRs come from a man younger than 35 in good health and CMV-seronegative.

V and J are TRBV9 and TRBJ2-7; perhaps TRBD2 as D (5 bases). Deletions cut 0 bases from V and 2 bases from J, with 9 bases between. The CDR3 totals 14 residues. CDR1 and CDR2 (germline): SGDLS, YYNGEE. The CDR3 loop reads CASSVEVGAYEQYF. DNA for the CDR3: TGTGCCAGCAGCGTAGAAGTGGGAGCCTACGAGCAGTACTTC.

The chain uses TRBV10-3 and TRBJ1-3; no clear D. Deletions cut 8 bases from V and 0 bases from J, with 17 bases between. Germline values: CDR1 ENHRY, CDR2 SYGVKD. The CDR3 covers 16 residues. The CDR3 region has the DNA TGTGCCATCGCGAAAGGACGCGACTACTCTGGAAACACCATATATTTT. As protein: CAIAKGRDYSGNTIYF.

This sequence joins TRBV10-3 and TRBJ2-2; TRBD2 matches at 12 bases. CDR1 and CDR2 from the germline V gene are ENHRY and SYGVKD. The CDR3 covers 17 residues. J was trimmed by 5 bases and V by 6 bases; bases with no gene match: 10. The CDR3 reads CAIRAFTSGRNTGELFF. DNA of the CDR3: TGTGCCATCAGGGCGTTCACTAGCGGGAGGAATACCGGGGAGCTGTTTTTT.

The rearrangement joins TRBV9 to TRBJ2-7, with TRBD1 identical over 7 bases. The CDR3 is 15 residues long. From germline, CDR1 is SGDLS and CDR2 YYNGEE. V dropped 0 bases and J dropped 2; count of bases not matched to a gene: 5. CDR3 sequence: CASSVGSQGAYEQYF. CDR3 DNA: TGTGCCAGCAGCGTAGGGAGTCAGGGGGCCTACGAGCAGTACTTC.

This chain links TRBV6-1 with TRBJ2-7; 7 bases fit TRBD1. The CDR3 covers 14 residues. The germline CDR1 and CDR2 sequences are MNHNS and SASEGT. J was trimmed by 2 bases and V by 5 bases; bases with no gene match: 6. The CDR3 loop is CASSSGGRTYEQYF. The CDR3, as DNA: TGTGCCAGCAGTTCAGGGGGAAGGACCTACGAGCAGTACTTC.

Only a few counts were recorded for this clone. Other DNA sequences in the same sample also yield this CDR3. The chain's CDR3 is CASSLAGGNYEQYF. The CDR3 DNA reads TGTGCCAGCAGTTTAGCGGGAGGAAATTACGAGCAGTACTTC. V and J are TRBV27 and TRBJ2-7, with TRBD2 matching over 8 bases. The germline CDR1 and CDR2 sequences are MNHEY and SMNVEV (reference sequence). The CDR3 sequence is 14 residues long. V shed 2 bases and J 4 bases; nucleotides not matched to a gene: 4.

The CDR3 bases are TGTGCCAGCAGCTTACTGGACAGGTTCCAAGTGGGGCATGAAAAACTGTTTTTT. Translated: CASSLLDRFQVGHEKLFF. The rearrangement joins TRBV5-5 to TRBJ1-4; 7 bases align to TRBD1. The germline CDR1 and CDR2 sequences are SGHKS and YYEKEE (reference sequence). J lost 6 bases, V lost 2 bases, and 16 bases had no gene match. This CDR3 spans 18 amino acids.

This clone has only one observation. As DNA, the CDR3 is TGCGCCAGCAGCTTGATTCCGGGGACAGGGAGCTACGAGCAGTACTTC. Its translation: CASSLIPGTGSYEQYF. This chain uses TRBV5-1 with TRBJ2-7, with 9 bases lining up with TRBD1. The junction had 8 bases not matched to a gene; V was cut back by 1 base and J by 3 bases. Germline V CDR1 and CDR2: SGHRS, YFSETQ. The CDR3 is 16 amino acids.

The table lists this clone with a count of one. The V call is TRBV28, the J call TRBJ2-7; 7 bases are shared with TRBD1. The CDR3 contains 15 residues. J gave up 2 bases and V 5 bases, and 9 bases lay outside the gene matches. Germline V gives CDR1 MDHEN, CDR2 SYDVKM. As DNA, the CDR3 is TGTGCCAGCAGTCTCGAGACAGGGTCCCCCTACGAGCAGTACTTC. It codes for CASSLETGSPYEQYF.

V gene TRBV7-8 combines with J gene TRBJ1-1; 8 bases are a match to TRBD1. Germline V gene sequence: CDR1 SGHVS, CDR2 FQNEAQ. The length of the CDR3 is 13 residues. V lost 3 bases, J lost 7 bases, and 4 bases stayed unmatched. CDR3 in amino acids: CASSFRDRLEAFF. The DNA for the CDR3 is TGTGCCAGCAGCTTCCGGGACAGGCTTGAAGCTTTCTTT.

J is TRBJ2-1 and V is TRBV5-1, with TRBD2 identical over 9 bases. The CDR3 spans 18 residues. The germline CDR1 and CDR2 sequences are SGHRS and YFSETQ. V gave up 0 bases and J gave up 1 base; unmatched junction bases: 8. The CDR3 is CASSLGLAAQSSYNEQFF. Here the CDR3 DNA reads TGCGCCAGCAGCTTGGGACTAGCGGCACAGAGTTCCTACAATGAGCAGTTCTTC.

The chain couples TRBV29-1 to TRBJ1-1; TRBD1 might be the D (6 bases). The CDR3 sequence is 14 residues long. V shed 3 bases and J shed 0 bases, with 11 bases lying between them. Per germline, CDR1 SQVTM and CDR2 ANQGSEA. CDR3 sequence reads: CSVDLRGVNTEAFF. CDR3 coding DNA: TGCAGCGTTGATCTCAGGGGAGTGAACACTGAAGCTTTCTTT. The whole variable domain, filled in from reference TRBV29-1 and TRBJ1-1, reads SAVISQKPSRDICQRGTSLTIQCQVDSQVTMMFWYRQQPGQSLTLIATANQGSEATYESGFVIDKFPISRPNLTFSTLTVSNMSPEDSSIYLCSVDLRGVNTEAFFGQGTRLTVV.

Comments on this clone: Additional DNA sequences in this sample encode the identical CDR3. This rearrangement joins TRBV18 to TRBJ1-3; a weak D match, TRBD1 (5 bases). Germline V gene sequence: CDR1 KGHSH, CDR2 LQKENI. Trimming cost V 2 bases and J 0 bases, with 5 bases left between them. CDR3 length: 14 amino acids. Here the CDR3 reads CASSPDSSGNTIYF. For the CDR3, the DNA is TGTGCCAGCTCACCAGACAGCTCTGGAAACACCATATATTTT.

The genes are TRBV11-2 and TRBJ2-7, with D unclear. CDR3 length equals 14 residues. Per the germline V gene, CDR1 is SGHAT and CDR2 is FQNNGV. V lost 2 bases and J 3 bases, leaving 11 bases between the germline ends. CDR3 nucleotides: TGTGCCAGCAGCTTATTGGTCAGACACTACGAGCAGTACTTC. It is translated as CASSLLVRHYEQYF.

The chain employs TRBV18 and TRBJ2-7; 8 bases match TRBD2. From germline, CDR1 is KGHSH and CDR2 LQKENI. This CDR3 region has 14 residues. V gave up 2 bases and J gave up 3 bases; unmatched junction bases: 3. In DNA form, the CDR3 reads TGTGCCAGCTCACCAGCCGGGACTAGCTACGAGCAGTACTTC. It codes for CASSPAGTSYEQYF.

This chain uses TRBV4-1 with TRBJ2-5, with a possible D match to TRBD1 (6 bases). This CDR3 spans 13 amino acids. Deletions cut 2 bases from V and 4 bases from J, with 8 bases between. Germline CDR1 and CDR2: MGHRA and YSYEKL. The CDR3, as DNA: TGCGCCAGCAGCCAATCAGGGGTAGAGACCCAGTACTTC. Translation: CASSQSGVETQYF.

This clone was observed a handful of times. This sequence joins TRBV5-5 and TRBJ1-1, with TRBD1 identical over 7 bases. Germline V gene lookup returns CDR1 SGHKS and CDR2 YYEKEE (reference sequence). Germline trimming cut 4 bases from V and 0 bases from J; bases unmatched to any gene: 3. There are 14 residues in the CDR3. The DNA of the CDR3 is TGTGCCAGCAGCAGACAGGGTATGAACACTGAAGCTTTCTTT. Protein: CASSRQGMNTEAFF. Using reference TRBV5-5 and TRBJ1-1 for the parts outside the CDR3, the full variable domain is DAGVTQSPTHLIKTRGQQVTLRCSPISGHKSVSWYQQVLGQGPQFIFQYYEKEERGRGNFPDRFSARQFPNYSSELNVNALLLGDSALYLCASSRQGMNTEAFFGQGTRLTVV.

CDR3 loop: CAWSAGYNEQFF. For the CDR3, the DNA is TGTGCCTGGAGCGCGGGGTACAATGAGCAGTTCTTC. The chain recombines TRBV30 with TRBJ2-1; D perhaps matches TRBD2 (6 bases). This CDR3 contains 12 residues. The V end was cut by 3 bases, the J end by 4 bases, with 7 bases between. CDR1 and CDR2 (germline): GTSNPN, SVGIG (reference sequence). Full variable domain (remainder filled in from reference TRBV30 and TRBJ2-1): SQTIHQWPATLVQPVGSPLSLECTVEGTSNPNLYWYRQAAGRGLQLLFYSVGIGQISSEVPQNLSASRPQDRQFILSSKKLLLSDSGFYLCAWSAGYNEQFFGPGTRLTVL.

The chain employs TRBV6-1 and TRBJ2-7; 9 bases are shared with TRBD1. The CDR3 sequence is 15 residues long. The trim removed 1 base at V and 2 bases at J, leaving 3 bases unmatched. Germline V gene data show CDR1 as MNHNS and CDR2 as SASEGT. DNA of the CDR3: TGTGCCAGCAGTGAAGAGGGGACAGGGACCTACGAGCAGTACTTC. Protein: CASSEEGTGTYEQYF.

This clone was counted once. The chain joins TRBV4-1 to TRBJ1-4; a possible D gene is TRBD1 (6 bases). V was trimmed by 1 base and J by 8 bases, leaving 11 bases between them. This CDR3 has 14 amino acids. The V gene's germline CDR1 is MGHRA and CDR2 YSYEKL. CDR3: CASSQAQGREKLFF. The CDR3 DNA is TGCGCCAGCAGCCAAGCACAGGGTAGGGAAAAACTGTTTTTT.

The CDR3 sequence: CASGTGGTNYGYTF. The CDR3 coding sequence is TGCGCCAGCGGGACAGGAGGAACCAACTATGGCTACACCTTC. The chain uses TRBV5-1 and TRBJ1-2; 8 bases map to TRBD1. With V trimmed by 7 bases and J by 2 bases, 7 bases remained unmatched. The length of the CDR3 is 14 residues. Germline V lookup: CDR1 SGHRS, CDR2 YFSETQ.

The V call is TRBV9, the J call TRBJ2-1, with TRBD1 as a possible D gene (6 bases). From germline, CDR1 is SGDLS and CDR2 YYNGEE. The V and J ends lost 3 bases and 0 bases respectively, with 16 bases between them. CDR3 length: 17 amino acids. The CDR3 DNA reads TGTGCCAGCAGCGCCCTCCAGGGGCGAAGCTCCTACAATGAGCAGTTCTTC. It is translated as CASSALQGRSSYNEQFF.

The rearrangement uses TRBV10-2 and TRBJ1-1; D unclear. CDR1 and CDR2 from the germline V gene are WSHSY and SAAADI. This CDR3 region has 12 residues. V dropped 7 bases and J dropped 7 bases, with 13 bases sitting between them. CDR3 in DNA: TGCGCCAGCAAGGAGACGACTGATGAAGCTTTCTTT. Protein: CASKETTDEAFF.

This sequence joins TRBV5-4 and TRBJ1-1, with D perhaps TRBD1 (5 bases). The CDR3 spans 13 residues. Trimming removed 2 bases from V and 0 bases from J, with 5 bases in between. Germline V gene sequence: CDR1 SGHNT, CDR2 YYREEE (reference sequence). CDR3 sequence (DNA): TGTGCCAGCAGCTTCAGGGTGAACACTGAAGCTTTCTTT. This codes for CASSFRVNTEAFF.

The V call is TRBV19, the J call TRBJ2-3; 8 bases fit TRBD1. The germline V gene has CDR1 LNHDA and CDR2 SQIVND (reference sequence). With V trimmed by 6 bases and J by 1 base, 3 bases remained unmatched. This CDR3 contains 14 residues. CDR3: CASRPGQGTDTQYF. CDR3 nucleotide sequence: TGTGCCAGTAGGCCGGGACAGGGCACAGATACGCAGTATTTT.

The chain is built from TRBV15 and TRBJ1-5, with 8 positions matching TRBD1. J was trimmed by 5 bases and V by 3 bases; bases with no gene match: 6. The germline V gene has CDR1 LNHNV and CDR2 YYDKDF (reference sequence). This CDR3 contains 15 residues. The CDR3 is CATSRGRGQDQPQHF. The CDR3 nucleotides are TGTGCCACCAGCAGGGGCAGGGGGCAGGATCAGCCCCAGCATTTT.

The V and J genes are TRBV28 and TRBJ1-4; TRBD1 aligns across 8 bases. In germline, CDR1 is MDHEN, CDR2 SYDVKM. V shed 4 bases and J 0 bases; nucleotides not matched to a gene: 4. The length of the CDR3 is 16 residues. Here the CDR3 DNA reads TGTGCCAGCAGTTCGGGACAGGCTGCAACTAATGAAAAACTGTTTTTT. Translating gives CASSSGQAATNEKLFF.

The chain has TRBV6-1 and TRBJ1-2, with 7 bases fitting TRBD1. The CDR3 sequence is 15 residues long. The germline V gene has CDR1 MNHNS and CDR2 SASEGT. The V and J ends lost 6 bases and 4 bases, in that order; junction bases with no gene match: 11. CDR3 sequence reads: CASRTDRERVYGYTF. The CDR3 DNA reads TGTGCCAGCAGAACCGACAGGGAGCGGGTCTATGGCTACACCTTC.

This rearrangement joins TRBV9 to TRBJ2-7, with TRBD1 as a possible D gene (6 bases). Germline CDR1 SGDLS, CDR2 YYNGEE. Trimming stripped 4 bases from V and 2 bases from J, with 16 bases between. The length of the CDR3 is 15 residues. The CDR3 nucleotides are TGTGCCAGCAGCCCCCAAACAGGGCCAACCTACGAGCAGTACTTC. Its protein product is CASSPQTGPTYEQYF.

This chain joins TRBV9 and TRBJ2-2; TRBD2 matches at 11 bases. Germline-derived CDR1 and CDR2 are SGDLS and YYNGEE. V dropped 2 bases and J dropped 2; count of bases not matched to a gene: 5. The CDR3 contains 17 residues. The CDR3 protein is CASSVTSGSLNTGELFF. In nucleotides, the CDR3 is TGTGCCAGCAGCGTTACTAGCGGGAGTTTAAACACCGGGGAGCTGTTTTTT.